These 4 T cell receptor beta chains were sequenced from one sample in a study of blood T cell repertoires in COVID-19. Profiled with immunoSEQ multiplex PCR; TCRdb holds only in-frame clones, not every one. This repertoire shows some 330,000 clones, roughly nine tenths found once; its top ten account for 1.5% to 2%. Sequenced: peripheral blood. The receptors shown here come from a woman aged 30 to 39 with COVID-19, enrolled during active disease.

V is TRBV12-5 and J is TRBJ2-3, with unresolved D. This CDR3 is built from 12 residues. Germline V gene lookup returns CDR1 LGHNT and CDR2 FRNRAP. V gave up 1 base and J gave up 9 bases, with 8 bases separating them. The CDR3 sequence is CASGLGLGTQYF. Here the CDR3 DNA reads TGTGCTAGTGGTTTGGGTCTGGGCACGCAGTATTTT.

Written as DNA, the CDR3 is TGCGCCAGCAGCCGCAGAGGAGCGACTAATGAAAAACTGTTTTTT. It codes for CASSRRGATNEKLFF. This chain links TRBV4-1 with TRBJ1-4; D gene unclear. V was shortened by 4 bases and J by 2 bases, with 11 bases between the two germline ends. CDR1 is MGHRA, CDR2 YSYEKL, per germline. This CDR3 has 15 amino acids.

The V call is TRBV27, the J call TRBJ2-3, with a weak D call TRBD2 (6 bases). This CDR3 region has 14 residues. The V end was cut by 2 bases, the J end by 1 base, with 7 bases between. Looked up from germline, CDR1 is MNHEY and CDR2 is SMNVEV (reference sequence). CDR3 protein: CASSLGGGTDTQYF. CDR3 in DNA: TGTGCCAGCAGTTTAGGAGGGGGCACAGATACGCAGTATTTT.

V gene TRBV9 combines with J gene TRBJ2-2, with D hard to call. In germline, CDR1 is SGDLS, CDR2 YYNGEE. The V end was cut by 5 bases, the J end by 0 bases, with 8 bases between. The CDR3 totals 14 residues. The CDR3 coding sequence is TGTGCCAGCAGGGCCCTCGCGAACACCGGGGAGCTGTTTTTT. This encodes CASRALANTGELFF.